The entry below describes one TCR beta chain. As handled by the study authors: Estimation of nucleated cell counts was performed using reference gene primer amplification. Profiling relied on immunoSEQ multiplex PCR, and the TCRdb table lists in-frame clones only, not all of them. V and J calls and clone size are those listed in that table; D and trimming were worked out from the DNA. The sample has approximately 85,000 clones, 90% seen once; the top ten hold around 4.7%. The V end lost 0 bases, the J end lost 0 bases, and 8 bases lay between the germline ends. The CDR3 spans 14 residues. CDR1 and CDR2 from the germline V gene are SQVTM and ANQGSEA. The sample is drawn from a study of blood T cell repertoires in COVID-19. Study in general: Acute and convalescent COVID-19 specimens originated in the United States, Italy and Spain. Nucleic acid was either cDNA or gDNA, and it came from T cells, B-cell-depleted T cells, or PBMCs.

The specimen sequenced was peripheral blood. The receptor was derived from a woman older than 75 with active or convalescent COVID-19. The chain carries TRBV29-1 and TRBJ1-1; the D gene is possibly TRBD1 (6 bases). This CDR3 reads CSVEDDRMNTEAFF. The CDR3 DNA follows: TGCAGCGTTGAAGATGACAGGATGAACACTGAAGCTTTCTTT.